This T cell receptor (beta chain) came from a study of early T cells in non-severe SARS-CoV-2 infection. TCRdb ran MiXCR on the 5' RACE reads and lists one entry per CDR3 protein. The sample records about 36,000 distinct CDR3 sequences, around 7% being singletons. Germline lookup yields CDR1 KGHSH and CDR2 LQKENI. The CDR3 extends over 15 amino acids. Trimming took 5 bases from V and 3 from J; bases not matched to a gene: 5. The sample holds a few counts of this clonotype. Source: whole blood, taken at baseline. V usage is TRBV18 and J usage is TRBJ2-3; TRBD2 matches at 10 bases. This sequence originates from an adult who was a healthcare worker with PCR-confirmed SARS-CoV-2 infection or an uninfected control (not recorded which). The CDR3 loop reads CASSRLAGATDTQYF. The CDR3 DNA reads as TGTGCCAGCTCAAGGCTAGCGGGGGCAACAGATACGCAGTATTTT.